This entry lists 23 T cell receptor beta chains sequenced from one sample in a study of blood T cell repertoires in COVID-19. Profiled with immunoSEQ multiplex PCR; TCRdb holds only in-frame clones, not every one. In the table there are 200,000 to 300,000 clones, 85% to 90% of which are singletons. The material sequenced was PBMCs or T cells enriched from blood (not recorded which). Source of these receptors: a man aged 35-49 years who had recovered from COVID-19.

This clone was found once. The gene calls are TRBV28 and TRBJ2-2, with D maybe TRBD2 (5 bases). The CDR3 extends over 16 amino acids. V dropped 2 bases and J dropped 0 bases, with 10 bases sitting between them. Germline CDR1 MDHEN, CDR2 SYDVKM. CDR3 coding DNA: TGTGCCAGCAGTTTAACTGTGGAGGCGAACACCGGGGAGCTGTTTTTT. The encoded protein is CASSLTVEANTGELFF.

The J gene is TRBJ2-2, the V gene TRBV18, with D uncertain. CDR1 is KGHSH and CDR2 is LQKENI in the germline V gene. There are 15 residues in the CDR3. The V end lost 3 bases, the J end lost 3 bases, and 11 bases lay between the germline ends. Written as DNA, the CDR3 is TGTGCCAGCTCACCCAGGTTGATTGACACCGGGGAGCTGTTTTTT. Its protein product is CASSPRLIDTGELFF.

The chain is built from TRBV15 and TRBJ2-3; D unresolved. Trimming took off 0 bases at V and 1 base at J, with 20 bases between the two ends. This CDR3 has 19 residues. The germline V gene encodes CDR1 LNHNV and CDR2 YYDKDF (reference sequence). CDR3 DNA sequence: TGTGCCACCAGCAGAGAACTGCTAGACGGCCAAAACGGCACAGATACGCAGTATTTT. Amino acid sequence: CATSRELLDGQNGTDTQYF. The full variable domain, completed using reference TRBV15 and TRBJ2-3, is DAMVIQNPRYQVTQFGKPVTLSCSQTLNHNVMYWYQQKSSQAPKLLFHYYDKDFNNEADTPDNFQSRRPNTSFCFLDIRSPGLGDTAMYLCATSRELLDGQNGTDTQYFGPGTRLTVL.

The chain recombines TRBV28 with TRBJ1-5, with unresolved D. The germline CDR1 and CDR2 sequences are MDHEN and SYDVKM. Trimming took off 5 bases at V and 4 bases at J, with 15 bases between the two ends. The CDR3 length is 15 residues. DNA of the CDR3: TGTGCCAGCAGTCTCACCTTCAGATCAAATCAGCCCCAGCATTTT. Amino acid sequence: CASSLTFRSNQPQHF.

The J gene is TRBJ1-4, the V gene TRBV2; D is unresolved. The CDR3 spans 17 residues. The germline gives CDR1 SNHLY, CDR2 FYNNEI. Deletions cut 6 bases from V and 6 bases from J, with 23 bases between. In DNA form, the CDR3 reads TGTGCCAGCAGGGTCCAGATGACGGGAACGGTGGATGAAAAACTGTTTTTT. This translates into CASRVQMTGTVDEKLFF.

This sequence joins TRBV6-1 and TRBJ2-7; 7 bases are shared with TRBD1. This CDR3 contains 15 residues. The V gene's germline CDR1 is MNHNS and CDR2 SASEGT. Trimming took 2 bases from V and 4 from J; bases not matched to a gene: 8. In DNA, the CDR3 is TGTGCCAGCAGTGAACGACAGGGTGATTTTTACGAGCAGTACTTC. The encoded protein is CASSERQGDFYEQYF.

V gene TRBV28 combines with J gene TRBJ1-6; D remains unclear. Trimming removed 3 bases at V and 9 bases at J, with 3 bases between. Germline CDR1 MDHEN, CDR2 SYDVKM. This CDR3 spans 11 amino acids. CDR3 residues: CASSFFSPLHF. As DNA, the CDR3 is TGTGCCAGCAGTTTCTTTTCACCCCTCCACTTT. The full variable domain, its missing parts supplied by reference TRBV28 and TRBJ1-6, is DVKVTQSSRYLVKRTGEKVFLECVQDMDHENMFWYRQDPGLGLRLIYFSYDVKMKEKGDIPEGYSVSREKKERFSLILESASTNQTSMYLCASSFFSPLHFGNGTRLTVT.

J is TRBJ2-3 and V is TRBV19; 8 bases agree with TRBD2. The CDR3 is 14 residues long. V shed 5 bases, J shed 3 bases, and the junction held 4 bases outside the gene matches. CDR1 and CDR2 from the germline V gene are LNHDA and SQIVND (reference sequence). The CDR3 spells CASSWPSGTDTQYF. In DNA form, the CDR3 reads TGTGCCAGTAGTTGGCCTAGCGGGACAGATACGCAGTATTTT. Supplemented by reference TRBV19 and TRBJ2-3, the full variable domain reads DGGITQSPKYLFRKEGQNVTLSCEQNLNHDAMYWYRQDPGQGLRLIYYSQIVNDFQKGDIAEGYSVSREKKESFPLTVTSAQKNPTAFYLCASSWPSGTDTQYFGPGTRLTVL.

J is TRBJ2-7 and V is TRBV28; 7 positions agree with TRBD1. CDR3 length equals 14 residues. The germline V gene encodes CDR1 MDHEN and CDR2 SYDVKM. With V trimmed by 7 bases and J by 4 bases, 10 bases remained unmatched. CDR3 protein: CASIPRDSSYEQYF. CDR3 sequence (DNA): TGTGCCAGCATACCAAGGGACAGCAGTTACGAGCAGTACTTC.

This sequence joins TRBV11-2 and TRBJ2-5; D ambiguous. There are 14 residues in the CDR3. Germline V gives CDR1 SGHAT, CDR2 FQNNGV. With 5 bases removed from V and 1 base from J, the gap between germline ends came to 11 bases. The CDR3 DNA is TGTGCCAGCAGCCCAAACCAAGCCCAAGAGACCCAGTACTTC. It specifies CASSPNQAQETQYF.

The rearrangement uses TRBV29-1 and TRBJ2-7; the D gene is possibly TRBD1 (6 bases). This CDR3 contains 13 residues. Trimming pared 6 bases from V and 4 bases from J, leaving 16 bases between. Germline lookup yields CDR1 SQVTM and CDR2 ANQGSEA. The CDR3 here is CSVAKDSIYEQYF. DNA of the CDR3: TGCAGCGTGGCGAAGGACAGTATTTACGAGCAGTACTTC.

This chain links TRBV5-1 with TRBJ1-2; 10 bases are shared with TRBD1. Unmatched junction bases numbered 9, after V lost 4 bases and J lost 6 bases. CDR3 size: 15 residues. Germline assignment: CDR1 SGHRS and CDR2 YFSETQ. This CDR3 is CASSHPGQGIHGYTF. CDR3 nucleotide sequence: TGCGCCAGCAGCCACCCGGGACAGGGGATCCATGGCTACACCTTC.

Only one count was recorded for this clone. V and J are TRBV5-1 and TRBJ2-1; 10 bases are shared with TRBD2. V gave up 0 bases and J gave up 10 bases; unmatched junction bases: 7. Germline assignment: CDR1 SGHRS and CDR2 YFSETQ. The CDR3 has 15 amino acids. As DNA, the CDR3 is TGCGCCAGCAGCTTGGCTAGCGGGAGAACGGGAGAGCAGTTCTTC. Translating it yields CASSLASGRTGEQFF.

The chain has TRBV7-8 and TRBJ1-1; 7 positions match TRBD1. With 4 bases clipped from V and 6 bases from J, the junction kept 5 bases outside the gene matches. The CDR3 totals 13 residues. Germline V gene data show CDR1 as SGHVS and CDR2 as FQNEAQ. The CDR3 spells CASSSDRAAEAFF. CDR3 bases: TGTGCCAGCAGCTCAGACAGGGCCGCTGAAGCTTTCTTT.

Concerning this clone: Mismatch with germline at one junction end may stem from a read error. V and J are TRBV28 and TRBJ1-1; 9 nucleotides match TRBD1. This CDR3 comprises 16 residues. The germline gives CDR1 MDHEN, CDR2 SYDVKM. Here the CDR3 DNA reads TGTGCCAGCAGCCTAACTGGCGACCGGGACAGGGCCCTGGCTGGATTT. It encodes CASSLTGDRDRALAGF.

The chain recombines TRBV6-1 with TRBJ2-7, with TRBD2 identical over 7 bases. Germline V gives CDR1 MNHNS, CDR2 SASEGT. V was pared by 6 bases and J by 3 bases, with 8 bases of the junction left unmatched. CDR3 size: 14 residues. The CDR3 DNA is TGTGCCAGCAGGCCGACTGGGGGGGGCTACGAGCAGTACTTC. Amino acids: CASRPTGGGYEQYF.

The chain has TRBV7-3 and TRBJ2-1; 7 positions match TRBD2. The CDR3 is 15 amino acids. Germline V gene data show CDR1 as SGHTA and CDR2 as FQGTGA. V lost 5 bases to trimming and J lost 1 base; unmatched junction nucleotides: 5. CDR3 coding DNA: TGTGCCAGCAGCCCCAGCGGGGATTCCTACAATGAGCAGTTCTTC. Translating gives CASSPSGDSYNEQFF.

The rearrangement uses TRBV7-6 and TRBJ1-1; TRBD1 might be the D (5 bases). Germline-derived CDR1 and CDR2 are SGHVS and FNYEAQ. The CDR3 spans 14 residues. The ends were cut back, 1 base at V and 4 bases at J, with 10 bases in the middle. CDR3 protein: CASSLVQGSTEAFF. In DNA, the CDR3 is TGTGCCAGCAGCTTAGTTCAGGGTAGCACTGAAGCTTTCTTT.

This clone was counted once. The chain couples TRBV2 to TRBJ1-5; weak D call: TRBD1 (6 bases). The CDR3 covers 16 residues. Trimming removed 4 bases from V and 5 bases from J, with 18 bases in between. Germline-derived CDR1 and CDR2 are SNHLY and FYNNEI. CDR3 sequence reads: CASSAASRGIDQPQHF. The CDR3, as DNA: TGTGCCAGCAGTGCGGCCAGCAGGGGTATCGATCAGCCCCAGCATTTT.

This clone was detected only a few times. The chain combines TRBV6-1 with TRBJ1-4; no firm D call. CDR1 is MNHNS and CDR2 is SASEGT in the germline V gene. The CDR3 is made up of 17 amino acids. V gave up 0 bases and J gave up 0 bases, with 11 bases separating them. In nucleotides, the CDR3 is TGTGCCAGCAGTGAAGCCGTTCGGAGTGCAACTAATGAAAAACTGTTTTTT. Protein product: CASSEAVRSATNEKLFF.

The chain has TRBV5-4 and TRBJ2-4; the match to TRBD1 covers 7 bases. From germline, CDR1 is SGHNT and CDR2 YYREEE (reference sequence). This CDR3 region has 15 residues. J was trimmed by 9 bases and V by 0 bases; bases with no gene match: 9. The CDR3 reads CASSLDNRGQAIQYF. Here the CDR3 DNA reads TGTGCCAGCAGCTTGGACAACAGGGGTCAGGCCATTCAGTACTTC.

The chain couples TRBV30 to TRBJ1-6, with 9 bases matching TRBD1. CDR3 length equals 13 residues. Trimming cost V 5 bases and J 7 bases; bases outside gene matches: 3. Germline V gives CDR1 GTSNPN, CDR2 SVGIG (reference sequence). The CDR3, as DNA: TGTGCCTGGGGGGGGACAGGGAATTCACCCCTCCACTTT. Translation gives CAWGGTGNSPLHF. The full variable domain, with the rest looked up from reference TRBV30 and TRBJ1-6, is SQTIHQWPATLVQPVGSPLSLECTVEGTSNPNLYWYRQAAGRGLQLLFYSVGIGQISSEVPQNLSASRPQDRQFILSSKKLLLSDSGFYLCAWGGTGNSPLHFGNGTRLTVT.

This sequence joins TRBV5-5 and TRBJ1-5, with a tentative D call TRBD1 (6 bases). CDR1 SGHKS and CDR2 YYEKEE come from the germline V gene (reference sequence). Trimming cost V 4 bases and J 5 bases, with 16 bases left between them. The CDR3 covers 15 residues. CDR3 in DNA: TGTGCCAGCAGCCTGGGGGGGACAAGGGATCAGCCCCAGCATTTT. Its translation is CASSLGGTRDQPQHF.